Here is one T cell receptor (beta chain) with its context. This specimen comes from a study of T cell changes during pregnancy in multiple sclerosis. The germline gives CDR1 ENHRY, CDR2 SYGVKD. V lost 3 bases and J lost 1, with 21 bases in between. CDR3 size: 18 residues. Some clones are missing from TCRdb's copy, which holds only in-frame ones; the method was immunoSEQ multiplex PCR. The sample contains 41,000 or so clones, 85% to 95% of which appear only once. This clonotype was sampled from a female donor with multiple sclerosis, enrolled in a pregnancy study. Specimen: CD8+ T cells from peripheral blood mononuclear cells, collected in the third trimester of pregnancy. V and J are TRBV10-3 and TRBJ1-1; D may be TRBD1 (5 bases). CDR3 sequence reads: CAISDSNWGGNPNTEAFF. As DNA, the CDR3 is TGTGCCATCAGTGATTCAAATTGGGGGGGAAATCCGAACACTGAAGCTTTCTTT.